The rows below give T cell receptor beta chains drawn from one sample of a study of blood T cell repertoires in COVID-19. Profiling relied on immunoSEQ multiplex PCR, and the TCRdb table lists in-frame clones only, not all of them. This table holds roughly 50,000 clones, about nine tenths found once. Material for sequencing was peripheral blood. The receptors were sampled from a woman aged 55-69 years with active or convalescent COVID-19. CDR3s include the opening cysteine and the closing phenylalanine or tryptophan. A D gene is named only where the DNA matches it firmly. A clone size is listed for some rows: how often the clone was seen (once, few, many), or a class if it is expanded.

>few|TRBD1|TRBV19|TRBJ1-5|13
CASGQVINQPQHF
TGTGCCAGCGGACAGGTAATCAATCAGCCCCAGCATTTT
>-|-|TRBV6-5|TRBJ1-1|12
CASSYRNTEAFF
TGTGCCAGCAGTTACCGGAACACTGAAGCTTTCTTT
>-|-|TRBV4-3|TRBJ2-5|16
CASSQGVQRLQETQYF
TGCGCCAGCAGCCAAGGAGTCCAGAGGCTCCAAGAGACCCAGTACTTC
>-|-|TRBV6-5|TRBJ2-1|16
CASSYSRTGDYNEQFF
TGTGCCAGCAGTTACTCAAGGACTGGCGACTACAATGAGCAGTTCTTC
>few|-|TRBV7-3|TRBJ2-7|13
CASSSAGIYEQYF
TGTGCCAGCAGCTCGGCGGGGATTTACGAGCAGTACTTC
>-|TRBD2|TRBV2|TRBJ2-1|15
CASSRTSGAYNEQFF
TGTGCCAGCAGCAGGACTAGCGGGGCTTACAATGAGCAGTTCTTC
>-|-|TRBV6-2/TRBV6-3|TRBJ1-1|13
CASSLGQWTEAFF
TGTGCCAGCAGCCTCGGACAGTGGACTGAAGCTTTCTTT
>-|-|TRBV6-5|TRBJ1-5|13
CASRQGWGQPQHF
TGTGCCAGCAGACAGGGATGGGGACAGCCCCAGCATTTT
>-|-|TRBV28|TRBJ2-5|16
CASSLNLAGIQETQYF
TGTGCCAGCAGTTTAAATCTTGCGGGGATCCAAGAGACCCAGTACTTC
>-|-|TRBV30|TRBJ1-3|14
CAWADLRGRNTIYF
TGTGCCTGGGCTGACCTACGGGGGAGAAACACCATATATTTT
>-|-|TRBV15|TRBJ1-3|16
CATSRDLTGSGNTIYF
TGTGCCACCAGCAGAGATTTGACAGGCTCTGGAAACACCATATATTTT
>few|-|TRBV6-5|TRBJ1-1|13
CASSVPGNTEAFF
TGTGCCAGCAGCGTACCGGGGAACACTGAAGCTTTCTTT
>-|-|TRBV4-2|TRBJ1-5|15
CASSQEWAENQPQHF
TGTGCCAGCAGCCAAGAGTGGGCAGAAAATCAGCCCCAGCATTTT
>few|-|TRBV7-2|TRBJ1-5|14
CASSPGGVGQPQHF
TGTGCCAGCAGCCCCGGGGGGGTAGGGCAGCCCCAGCATTTT
>-|-|TRBV30|TRBJ2-3|13
CAWSGTGTDTQYF
TGTGCCTGGAGTGGTACTGGCACAGATACGCAGTATTTT
>-|-|TRBV7-3|TRBJ1-2|13
CASSPVRTAGYTF
TGTGCCAGCAGCCCCGTTCGGACAGCTGGCTACACCTTC
>-|-|TRBV27|TRBJ2-2|13
CASSFSATGELFF
TGTGCCAGCAGTTTCTCAGCGACCGGGGAGCTGTTTTTT
>-|TRBD1|TRBV5-6|TRBJ2-7|14
CASNRGGYLREQYF
TGTGCCAGCAACCGAGGGGGCTATTTACGTGAGCAGTACTTC
>-|TRBD1|TRBV7-8|TRBJ1-4|15
CASSGWTGGVEKLFF
TGTGCCAGCAGCGGATGGACAGGCGGAGTTGAAAAACTGTTTTTT
>-|-|TRBV6-5|TRBJ2-3|15
CASSYGRTHTDTQYF
TGTGCCAGCAGTTACGGCAGGACTCACACAGATACGCAGTATTTT
>-|-|TRBV5-6|TRBJ1-1|14
CASSFATDSTEAFF
TGTGCCAGCAGCTTTGCCACAGACAGCACTGAAGCTTTCTTT
>-|-|TRBV10-3|TRBJ1-5|13
CAISEEGDQPQHF
TGTGCCATCAGTGAGGAGGGGGATCAGCCCCAGCATTTT
>once|TRBD2|TRBV28|TRBJ2-3|12
CASSGSGGNQYF
TGTGCCAGCAGTGGCAGCGGGGGGAACCAGTATTTT
>-|TRBD2|TRBV28|TRBJ2-1|15
CASSSPLAGAFEQFF
TGTGCCAGCAGTTCCCCCCTAGCGGGAGCTTTTGAGCAGTTCTTC